This record looks at one T cell receptor (beta chain) sequence and its context. Its binding antigen is unknown. No base quality information exists; no much larger clone differs at one position. TCRbeta CDR3 regions were amplified from genomic DNA by means of the immunoSEQ Assay, a bias-controlled multiplex PCR. From the authors' description of their analysis: Nucleated cell counts per sample were estimated from amplification of reference gene primers within the assay. To quantify the absolute abundance of each unique TCRbeta CDR3 rearrangement, sequence reads were collapsed and filtered. For each sample, productive Simpson clonality was calculated as the square root of Simpson's diversity index across productive rearrangements. As stored in TCRdb, this immuneACCESS dataset retains in-frame rearrangements with V and J assigned. A fraction of the clones does not appear; measured against another copy, unresolved V genes explain less than half of the discrepancy, and the remainder lacks a known reason. Clone size and the V and J calls come from that table; the DNA yielded D and trimming. This sample lists 100,000 to 150,000 clones; more than 70% were detected once. Of the sample, roughly 3% falls within the top ten clones.

This record belongs to a study of blood T cell repertoires in COVID-19 (dated by TCRdb to about 2020). Study-wide context: The collaborator samples originated in the United States, Italy and Spain and spanned the acute and convalescent phases of COVID-19. The material from the prospective study consisted of cDNA or gDNA derived from T cells, B-cell-depleted T cells, or PBMCs. The dataset comprised deeply sampled blood TCRbeta repertoires from subjects exposed to, actively infected with, or recovered from COVID-19. The repertoires were made available in a free public database intended to serve as a resource for research on the immune response to SARS-CoV-2. Samples came from the ongoing ImmuneRACE study (first 160 participants) plus 1,254 subjects from 6 global collaborators. Nearly every sample came with metadata listing a de-identified subject ID, COVID-19 status, age in years and sex. Where HLA class I and class II types were available, the types were taken from metadata supplied by the sample provider, not from assay-based typing.

One collaborating source in Seattle enrolled patients while the patients were actively infected and followed the patients over time throughout the course of disease. Collaborating institutions collected whole blood in K2EDTA tubes following their own protocols. For TCRbeta analysis, collaborators shipped samples in one of three forms: frozen whole blood, isolated PBMCs, or DNA extracted from either of those sample types. The CDR3 runs 15 residues from the cysteine to the phenylalanine. Left in the record is the CDR3 DNA by itself, 45 bases read in frame from the first base. The germline V gene encodes CDR1 SGDLS and CDR2 YYNGEE. V trim: 0 bases; J trim: 0 bases; unmatched bases: 0. Broader findings and caveats from the paper: Clinical and demographic metadata were provided uncurated, with the amount varying by source and participant.

The chain uses TRBV9 and TRBJ2-1; TRBD2 aligns with 7 central bases. The receptor comes from a woman older than 75 with COVID-19, enrolled during active disease. The sequenced sample was peripheral blood. The nucleotide sequence reads as follows: TGTGCCAGCAGCGTAGCGGGAGGCTCCTACAATGAGCAGTTCTTC. It translates to CASSVAGGSYNEQFF.